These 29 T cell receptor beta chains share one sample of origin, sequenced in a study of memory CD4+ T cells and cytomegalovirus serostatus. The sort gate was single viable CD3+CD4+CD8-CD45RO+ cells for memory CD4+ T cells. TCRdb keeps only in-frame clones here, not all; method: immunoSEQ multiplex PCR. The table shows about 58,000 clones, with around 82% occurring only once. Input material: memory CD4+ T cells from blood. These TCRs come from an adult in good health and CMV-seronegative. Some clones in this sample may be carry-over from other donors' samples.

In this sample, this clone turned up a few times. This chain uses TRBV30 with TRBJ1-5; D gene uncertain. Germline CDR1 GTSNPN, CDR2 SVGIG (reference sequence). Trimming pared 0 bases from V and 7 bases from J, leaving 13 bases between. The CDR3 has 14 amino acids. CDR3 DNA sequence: TGTGCCTGGAGTGTAGGGTCAGGATACCAGCCCCAGCATTTT. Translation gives CAWSVGSGYQPQHF.

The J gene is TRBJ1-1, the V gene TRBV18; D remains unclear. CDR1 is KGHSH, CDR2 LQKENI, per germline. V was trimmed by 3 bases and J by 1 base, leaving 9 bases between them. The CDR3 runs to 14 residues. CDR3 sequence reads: CASSPQHGNTEAFF. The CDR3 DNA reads TGTGCCAGCTCACCTCAACACGGGAACACTGAAGCTTTCTTT. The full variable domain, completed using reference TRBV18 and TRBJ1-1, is NAGVMQNPRHLVRRRGQEARLRCSPMKGHSHVYWYRQLPEEGLKFMVYLQKENIIDESGMPKERFSAEFPKEGPSILRIQQVVRGDSAAYFCASSPQHGNTEAFFGQGTRLTVV.

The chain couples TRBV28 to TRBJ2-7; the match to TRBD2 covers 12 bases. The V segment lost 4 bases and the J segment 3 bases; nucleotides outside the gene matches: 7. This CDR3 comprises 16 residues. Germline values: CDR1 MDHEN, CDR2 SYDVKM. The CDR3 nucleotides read TGTGCCAGCAGTTCGCCCCTAGCGGGAGGGTTCTACGAGCAGTACTTC. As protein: CASSSPLAGGFYEQYF.

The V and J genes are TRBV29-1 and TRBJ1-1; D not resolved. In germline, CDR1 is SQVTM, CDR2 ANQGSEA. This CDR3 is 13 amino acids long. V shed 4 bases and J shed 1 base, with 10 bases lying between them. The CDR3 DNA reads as TGCAGCGTTGTACGGGCCCCGAACACTGAAGCTTTCTTT. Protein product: CSVVRAPNTEAFF.

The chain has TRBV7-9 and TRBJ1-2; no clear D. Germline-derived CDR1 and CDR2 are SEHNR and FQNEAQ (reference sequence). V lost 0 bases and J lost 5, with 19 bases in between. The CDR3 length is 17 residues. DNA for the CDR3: TGTGCCAGCAGCTTAGCCCGAACAGACCCTCGGGTGTATGGCTACACCTTC. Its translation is CASSLARTDPRVYGYTF.

In DNA form, the CDR3 reads TGTGCCAGCAGTAAAACAGGGAGGGATGGCTACACCTTC. Residues: CASSKTGRDGYTF. The rearrangement links TRBV25-1 to TRBJ1-2; possible D gene TRBD1, 6 bases. V was pared by 5 bases and J by 6 bases, with 13 bases between. CDR3 size: 13 residues. The germline gives CDR1 MGHDK, CDR2 SYGVNS.

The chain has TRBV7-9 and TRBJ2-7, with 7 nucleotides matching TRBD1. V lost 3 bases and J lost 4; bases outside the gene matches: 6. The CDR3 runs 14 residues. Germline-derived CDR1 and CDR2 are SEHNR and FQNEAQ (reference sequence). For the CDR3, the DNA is TGTGCCAGCAGCTTTGGCCAGGGGGATTACGAGCAGTACTTC. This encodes CASSFGQGDYEQYF.

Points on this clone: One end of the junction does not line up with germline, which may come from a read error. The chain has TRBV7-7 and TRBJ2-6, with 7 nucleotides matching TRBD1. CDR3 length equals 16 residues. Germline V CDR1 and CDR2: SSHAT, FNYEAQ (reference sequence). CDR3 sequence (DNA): TGTGCTAGCAGTCAGGGGGTGAACTCTGGGGCCAACGTCCTGACTTTC. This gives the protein CASSQGVNSGANVLTF.

This CDR3 reads CAWSVGTDQPQHF. DNA for the CDR3: TGTGCCTGGAGTGTAGGGACGGATCAGCCCCAGCATTTT. The chain joins TRBV30 to TRBJ1-5; D perhaps matches TRBD1 (5 bases). The CDR3 runs to 13 residues. Deletions cut 0 bases from V and 5 bases from J, with 8 bases between. The germline V gene encodes CDR1 GTSNPN and CDR2 SVGIG (reference sequence). Together with reference TRBV30 and TRBJ1-5, the CDR3 gives the full variable domain: SQTIHQWPATLVQPVGSPLSLECTVEGTSNPNLYWYRQAAGRGLQLLFYSVGIGQISSEVPQNLSASRPQDRQFILSSKKLLLSDSGFYLCAWSVGTDQPQHFGDGTRLSIL.

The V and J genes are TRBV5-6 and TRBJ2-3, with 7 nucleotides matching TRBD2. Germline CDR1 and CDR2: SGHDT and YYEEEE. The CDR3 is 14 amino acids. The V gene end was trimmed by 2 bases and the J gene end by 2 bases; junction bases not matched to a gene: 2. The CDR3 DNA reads TGTGCCAGCAGCTTCGCGGGGGTCACAGATACGCAGTATTTT. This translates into CASSFAGVTDTQYF.

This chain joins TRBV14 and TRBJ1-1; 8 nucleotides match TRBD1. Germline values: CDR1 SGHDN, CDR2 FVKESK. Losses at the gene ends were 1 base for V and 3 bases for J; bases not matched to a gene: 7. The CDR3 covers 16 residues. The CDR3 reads CASSQGSGGAHTEAFF. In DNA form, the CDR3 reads TGTGCCAGCAGCCAAGGCTCAGGGGGCGCACACACTGAAGCTTTCTTT.

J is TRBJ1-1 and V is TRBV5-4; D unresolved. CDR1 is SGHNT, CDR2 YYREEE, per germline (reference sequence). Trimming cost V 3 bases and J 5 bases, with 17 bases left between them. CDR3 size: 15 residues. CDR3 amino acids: CASSSDGVVSTEAFF. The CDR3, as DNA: TGTGCCAGCAGCTCGGACGGAGTAGTGAGTACTGAAGCTTTCTTT.

The CDR3 nucleotides read TGTGCCTGGAGGAGACAGGGGCAGAACTACGAGCAGTACTTC. Protein sequence: CAWRRQGQNYEQYF. The V gene is TRBV30, the J gene TRBJ2-7, with 8 bases aligning to TRBD1. This CDR3 is built from 14 residues. Germline lookup yields CDR1 GTSNPN and CDR2 SVGIG (reference sequence). The V segment lost 3 bases and the J segment 3 bases; nucleotides outside the gene matches: 7.

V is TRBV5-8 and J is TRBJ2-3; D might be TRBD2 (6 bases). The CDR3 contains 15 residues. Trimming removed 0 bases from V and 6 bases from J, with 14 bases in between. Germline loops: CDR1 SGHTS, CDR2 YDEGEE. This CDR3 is CASSLALPGGDTQYF. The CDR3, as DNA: TGTGCCAGCAGCTTGGCTTTGCCTGGAGGGGATACGCAGTATTTT.

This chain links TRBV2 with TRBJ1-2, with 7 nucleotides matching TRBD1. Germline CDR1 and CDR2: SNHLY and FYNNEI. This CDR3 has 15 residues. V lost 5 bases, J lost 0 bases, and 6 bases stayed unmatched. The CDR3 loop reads CASSLTGEANYGYTF. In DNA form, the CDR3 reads TGTGCCAGCAGTCTCACAGGGGAAGCTAACTATGGCTACACCTTC.

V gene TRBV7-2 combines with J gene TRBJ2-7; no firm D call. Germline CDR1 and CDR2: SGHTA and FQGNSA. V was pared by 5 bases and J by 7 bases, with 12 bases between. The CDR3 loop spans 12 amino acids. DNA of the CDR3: TGTGCCAGCAGCCCACCCCTGGGGGAGCAGTACTTC. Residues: CASSPPLGEQYF.

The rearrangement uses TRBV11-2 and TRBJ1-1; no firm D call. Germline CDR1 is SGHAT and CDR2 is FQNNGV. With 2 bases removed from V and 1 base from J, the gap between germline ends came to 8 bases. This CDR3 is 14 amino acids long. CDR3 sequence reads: CASSLFTGNTEAFF. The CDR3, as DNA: TGTGCCAGCAGCTTATTTACTGGGAACACTGAAGCTTTCTTT. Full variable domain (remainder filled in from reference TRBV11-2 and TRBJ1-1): EAGVAQSPRYKIIEKRQSVAFWCNPISGHATLYWYQQILGQGPKLLIQFQNNGVVDDSQLPKDRFSAERLKGVDSTLKIQPAKLEDSAVYLCASSLFTGNTEAFFGQGTRLTVV.

The CDR3 DNA reads TGCGCCAGCAGCTCGGGGACTGGTCTTGAAGGCGAGCAGTACTTC. Its protein product is CASSSGTGLEGEQYF. The genes are TRBV5-1 and TRBJ2-7, with D maybe TRBD2 (6 bases). V was clipped by 3 bases and J by 6 bases, with 19 bases between them. The CDR3 has 15 amino acids. Germline V gene data show CDR1 as SGHRS and CDR2 as YFSETQ.

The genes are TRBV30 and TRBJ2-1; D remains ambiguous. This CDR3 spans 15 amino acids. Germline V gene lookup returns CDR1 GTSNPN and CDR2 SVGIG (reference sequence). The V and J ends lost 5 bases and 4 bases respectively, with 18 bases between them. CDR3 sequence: CAWGRVSSIYNEQFF. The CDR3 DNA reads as TGTGCCTGGGGACGGGTATCTTCGATATACAATGAGCAGTTCTTC.

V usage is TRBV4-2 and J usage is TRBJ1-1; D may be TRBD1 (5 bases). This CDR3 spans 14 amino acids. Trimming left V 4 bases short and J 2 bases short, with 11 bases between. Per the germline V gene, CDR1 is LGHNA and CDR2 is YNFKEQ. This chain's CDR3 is CASSPFQGNTEAFF. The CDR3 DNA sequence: TGTGCCAGCAGCCCCTTCCAGGGTAACACTGAAGCTTTCTTT.

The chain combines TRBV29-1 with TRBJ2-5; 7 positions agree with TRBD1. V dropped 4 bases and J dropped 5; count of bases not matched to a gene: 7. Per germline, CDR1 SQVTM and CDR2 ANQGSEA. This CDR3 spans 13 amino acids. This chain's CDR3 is CSVGLTGWETQYF. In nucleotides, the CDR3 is TGCAGCGTTGGATTGACAGGGTGGGAGACCCAGTACTTC.

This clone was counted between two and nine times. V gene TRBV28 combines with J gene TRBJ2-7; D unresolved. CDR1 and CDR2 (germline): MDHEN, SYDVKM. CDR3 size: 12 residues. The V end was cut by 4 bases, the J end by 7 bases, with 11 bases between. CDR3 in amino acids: CASSSPPREQYF. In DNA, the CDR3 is TGTGCCAGCAGTTCCCCGCCCCGAGAGCAGTACTTC.

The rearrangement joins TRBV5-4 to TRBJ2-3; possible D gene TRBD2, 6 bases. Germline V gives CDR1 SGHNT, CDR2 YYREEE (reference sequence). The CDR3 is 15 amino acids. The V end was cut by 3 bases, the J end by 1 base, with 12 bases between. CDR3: CASSSGTHGTDTQYF. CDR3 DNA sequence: TGTGCCAGCAGCTCCGGGACTCACGGCACAGATACGCAGTATTTT.

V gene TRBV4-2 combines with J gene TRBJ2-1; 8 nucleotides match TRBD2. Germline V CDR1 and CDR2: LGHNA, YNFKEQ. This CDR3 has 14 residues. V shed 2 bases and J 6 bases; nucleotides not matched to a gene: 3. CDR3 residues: CASSQRLAGNEQFF. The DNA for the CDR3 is TGTGCCAGCAGCCAACGTCTAGCGGGCAATGAGCAGTTCTTC.

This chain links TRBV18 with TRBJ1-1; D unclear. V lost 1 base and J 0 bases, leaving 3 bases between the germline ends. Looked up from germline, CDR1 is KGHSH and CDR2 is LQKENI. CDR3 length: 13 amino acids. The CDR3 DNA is TGTGCCAGCTCACCACAGGTGAACACTGAAGCTTTCTTT. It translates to CASSPQVNTEAFF.

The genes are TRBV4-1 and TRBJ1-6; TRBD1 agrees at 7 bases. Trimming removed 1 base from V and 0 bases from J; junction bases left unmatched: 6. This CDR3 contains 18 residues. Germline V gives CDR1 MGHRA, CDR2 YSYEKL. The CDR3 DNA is TGCGCCAGCAGCCAAGGGAAGGGACAGAGCTCCTATAATTCACCCCTCCACTTT. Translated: CASSQGKGQSSYNSPLHF.

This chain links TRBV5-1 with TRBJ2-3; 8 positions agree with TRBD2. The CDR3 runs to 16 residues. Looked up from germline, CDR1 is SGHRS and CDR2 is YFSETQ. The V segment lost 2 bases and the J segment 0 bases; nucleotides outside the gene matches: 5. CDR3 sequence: CASSLNSGASTDTQYF. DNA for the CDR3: TGCGCCAGCAGCTTAAATAGCGGGGCTAGCACAGATACGCAGTATTTT.

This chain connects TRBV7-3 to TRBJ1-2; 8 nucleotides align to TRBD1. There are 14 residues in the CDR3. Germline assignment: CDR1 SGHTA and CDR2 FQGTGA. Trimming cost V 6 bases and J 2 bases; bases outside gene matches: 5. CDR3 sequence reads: CASRPTGGNYGYTF. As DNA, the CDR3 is TGTGCCAGCAGACCCACAGGGGGAAACTATGGCTACACCTTC.

As DNA, the CDR3 is TGTGCCAGCAGTATCGCGGGAGCGGGGCCTTACAATGAGCAGTTCTTC. Its protein product is CASSIAGAGPYNEQFF. The genes are TRBV28 and TRBJ2-1; 7 bases agree with TRBD2. This CDR3 has 16 residues. Germline V gives CDR1 MDHEN, CDR2 SYDVKM. J was trimmed by 4 bases and V by 5 bases; bases with no gene match: 11.